This T cell receptor beta chain appears in the sequencing data of a study of blood T cells in healthy people across ages. Study results and limitations: From one million sequenced T cells, diversity estimates were lower bounds. Using unsorted PBMCs precluded a conclusive naive versus antigen-experienced comparison. Per million T cells, the diversity of TCR beta decreased roughly linearly as age advanced.

A note on this clonotype: What it recognizes is unknown.

Through a sample-barcoded 5' primer and a J-beta primer mix, a second PCR was run for roughly 6 to 11 cycles. Unique molecular identifiers of 12 random nucleotides labeled each cDNA. Using its own MiXCR run on the 5' RACE reads, TCRdb lists one record per CDR3 protein. The data show 1.8 million or so distinct CDR3 sequences, about two fifths seen once. Germline values: CDR1 MDHEN, CDR2 SYDVKM. Trimming removed 3 bases from V and 0 bases from J, with 21 bases in between. CDR3 length: 19 residues. The source of this sequence is a human donor in good health. Sequencing input: blood. The V call is TRBV28, the J call TRBJ2-1; the D is unclear. The CDR3 loop reads CASSFLLNSEMSSYNEQFF. DNA of the CDR3: TGTGCCAGCAGTTTCCTCCTAAACAGCGAAATGAGCTCCTACAATGAGCAGTTCTTC.